One sample yielded the 22 T cell receptor beta chains listed below, sequenced in a study of Ad26.COV2.S vaccination and SARS-CoV-2 variants. The treatment is: around 19 received Ad26.COV2.S at low or high dose, single or two shots; about 5 received placebo; per-sample allocation not given. At day 63 after the first vaccine or placebo injection, samples were drawn. The protocol was immunoSEQ multiplex PCR, while the TCRdb copy is restricted to in-frame clones and leaves out a portion. The table has over 400,000 clones, around 90% seen once. The sequenced sample was peripheral blood, obtained in a trial of Ad26.COV2.S vaccine versus placebo. The origin of the receptors is a person aged 18-60 years who received the Ad26.COV2.S COVID-19 vaccine or a placebo.

The rearrangement uses TRBV4-2 and TRBJ2-7; 9 bases line up with TRBD2. The CDR3 is 14 amino acids. After removal of 2 bases from V and 3 bases from J, the junction contained 2 bases not matched to a gene. The V gene's germline CDR1 is LGHNA and CDR2 YNFKEQ. This CDR3 reads CASSQRLADYEQYF. The CDR3 nucleotides read TGTGCCAGCAGCCAAAGACTAGCGGACTACGAGCAGTACTTC.

This chain links TRBV28 with TRBJ2-7, with TRBD1 matching 7 bases. CDR1 MDHEN and CDR2 SYDVKM come from the germline V gene. This CDR3 comprises 13 residues. V dropped 6 bases and J dropped 3; count of bases not matched to a gene: 5. Here the CDR3 reads CASRRGQNYEQYF. The CDR3 DNA reads as TGTGCCAGCAGAAGGGGACAGAACTACGAGCAGTACTTC.

This chain links TRBV19 with TRBJ2-2; D uncertain. This CDR3 region has 13 residues. Trimming took 9 bases from V and 0 from J, leaving 8 bases between them. Germline V CDR1 and CDR2: LNHDA, SQIVND (reference sequence). Written as DNA, the CDR3 is TGTGCCAGCTCGACACCGAACACCGGGGAGCTGTTTTTT. It encodes CASSTPNTGELFF. The variable domain in full, completed from reference TRBV19 and TRBJ2-2, reads DGGITQSPKYLFRKEGQNVTLSCEQNLNHDAMYWYRQDPGQGLRLIYYSQIVNDFQKGDIAEGYSVSREKKESFPLTVTSAQKNPTAFYLCASSTPNTGELFFGEGSRLTVL.

The chain uses TRBV25-1 and TRBJ2-7; D may be TRBD1 (6 bases). The germline V and J ends were trimmed by 10 bases and 1 base, with 17 bases remaining between them. This CDR3 contains 14 residues. CDR1 and CDR2 from the germline V gene are MGHDK and SYGVNS. CDR3 sequence reads: CATLHTGSSYEQYF. Written as DNA, the CDR3 is TGTGCCACCCTACACACAGGGAGTTCCTACGAGCAGTACTTC.

The V gene is TRBV25-1, the J gene TRBJ2-7, with 7 bases fitting TRBD2. Unmatched junction bases numbered 3, after V lost 1 base and J lost 3 bases. The CDR3 is 14 amino acids. Germline CDR1 MGHDK, CDR2 SYGVNS. The chain's CDR3 is CASSESGGSYEQYF. The CDR3, as DNA: TGTGCCAGCAGTGAATCTGGCGGGAGCTACGAGCAGTACTTC.

The chain is built from TRBV3-1 (or the pseudogene TRBV3-2) and TRBJ2-5; 14 positions match TRBD2. V trimming: 0 bases; J trimming: 4 bases; junction bases outside the gene matches: 7. The CDR3 is 18 amino acids. The V gene's germline CDR1 is LGHDT and CDR2 YNNKEL (reference sequence). The CDR3 loop reads CASSQDSGLAGVRETQYF. CDR3 DNA sequence: TGTGCCAGCAGCCAAGATTCGGGACTAGCGGGAGTGCGAGAGACCCAGTACTTC.

Regarding this clone: This sample also contains other DNA sequences that code for the same CDR3. V is TRBV11-2 and J is TRBJ2-7, with 9 nucleotides matching TRBD1. This CDR3 region has 14 residues. After removal of 5 bases from V and 3 bases from J, the junction contained 5 bases not matched to a gene. Germline V gene lookup returns CDR1 SGHAT and CDR2 FQNNGV. The CDR3 sequence is CASSPGTGSYEQYF. The CDR3 DNA reads TGTGCCAGCAGCCCCGGGACAGGGAGCTACGAGCAGTACTTC.

This clone appeared once. The gene calls are TRBV24-1 and TRBJ2-2; 9 bases align to TRBD1. The V and J ends lost 3 bases and 2 bases, in that order; junction bases with no gene match: 9. There are 18 residues in the CDR3. CDR1 is KGHDR, CDR2 SFDVKD, per germline. The CDR3 nucleotides read TGTGCCACCAGTGATCCAGGTGGGACAGGGCATAACACCGGGGAGCTGTTTTTT. Amino acid sequence: CATSDPGGTGHNTGELFF.

In nucleotides, the CDR3 is TGTGCCAGTAGGCAACCGGGAAGGAACACCGGGGAGCTGTTTTTT. It translates to CASRQPGRNTGELFF. V gene TRBV19 combines with J gene TRBJ2-2; the D gene is possibly TRBD2 (5 bases). The CDR3 runs 15 residues. The germline V gene encodes CDR1 LNHDA and CDR2 SQIVND (reference sequence). Trimming took off 6 bases at V and 1 base at J, with 12 bases between the two ends. The variable domain in full, with the rest retrieved from reference TRBV19 and TRBJ2-2, is DGGITQSPKYLFRKEGQNVTLSCEQNLNHDAMYWYRQDPGQGLRLIYYSQIVNDFQKGDIAEGYSVSREKKESFPLTVTSAQKNPTAFYLCASRQPGRNTGELFFGEGSRLTVL.

The J gene is TRBJ1-2, the V gene TRBV27, with TRBD1 matching 7 bases. Germline V gene data show CDR1 as MNHEY and CDR2 as SMNVEV (reference sequence). The CDR3 runs to 14 residues. The trim removed 5 bases at V and 2 bases at J, leaving 5 bases unmatched. CDR3 amino acids: CASSSSTGNYGYTF. The CDR3 nucleotides read TGTGCCAGCAGTAGTTCGACAGGGAACTATGGCTACACCTTC.

V and J are TRBV30 and TRBJ2-7, with TRBD2 matching over 10 bases. J was trimmed by 5 bases and V by 2 bases; bases with no gene match: 12. Per germline, CDR1 GTSNPN and CDR2 SVGIG (reference sequence). This CDR3 contains 16 residues. The CDR3 loop is CAWSQGAGGGLDEQYF. Here the CDR3 DNA reads TGTGCCTGGAGTCAGGGAGCGGGAGGGGGCTTGGACGAGCAGTACTTC.

This chain joins TRBV5-4 and TRBJ1-2, with D possibly matching TRBD1 (6 bases). Germline CDR1 reads SGHNT; CDR2 reads YYREEE (reference sequence). The CDR3 length is 17 residues. The V end lost 6 bases, the J end lost 5 bases, and 26 bases lay between the germline ends. CDR3 sequence reads: CASTGYGTNGAPYGYTF. The CDR3 nucleotides are TGTGCCAGCACCGGATATGGGACAAATGGAGCGCCGTATGGCTACACCTTC.

V is TRBV5-8 and J is TRBJ1-1; D is uncertain. CDR3 size: 13 residues. V was pared by 1 base and J by 3 bases, with 7 bases between. From germline, CDR1 is SGHTS and CDR2 YDEGEE. The CDR3 region is CASSLLGYTEAFF. The CDR3 nucleotides read TGTGCCAGCAGCTTGCTGGGGTACACTGAAGCTTTCTTT.

This clone was counted once. The chain carries TRBV5-1 and TRBJ2-3, with D perhaps matching TRBD1 or TRBD2 (6 bases each). CDR1 is SGHRS, CDR2 YFSETQ, per germline. This CDR3 has 15 residues. With 6 bases removed from V and 1 base from J, the gap between germline ends came to 15 bases. In DNA, the CDR3 is TGCGCCAGCAAACCGTTGGGGGGCGGCACAGATACGCAGTATTTT. It translates to CASKPLGGGTDTQYF.

This clone came up once. J is TRBJ2-7 and V is TRBV2; 10 bases map to TRBD1. The CDR3 has 14 amino acids. Per the germline V gene, CDR1 is SNHLY and CDR2 is FYNNEI. The V segment lost 7 bases and the J segment 0 bases; nucleotides outside the gene matches: 3. The CDR3 here is CASTGQGPSYEQYF. The CDR3 DNA is TGTGCCAGCACGGGACAGGGGCCCTCCTACGAGCAGTACTTC.

The J gene is TRBJ2-2, the V gene TRBV7-9; TRBD2 matches at 7 bases. The CDR3 extends over 17 amino acids. Germline V CDR1 and CDR2: SEHNR, FQNEAQ (reference sequence). The ends lost 3 bases at V and 0 bases at J; junction bases unmatched: 7. The CDR3 reads CASSFSAGEANTGELFF. The DNA for the CDR3 is TGTGCCAGCAGCTTTTCGGCGGGAGAAGCGAACACCGGGGAGCTGTTTTTT.

This sequence joins TRBV27 and TRBJ2-4, with D possibly being TRBD1 (5 bases). This CDR3 spans 15 amino acids. Germline values: CDR1 MNHEY, CDR2 SMNVEV (reference sequence). Trimming took 6 bases from V and 3 from J, leaving 15 bases between them. CDR3 DNA sequence: TGTGCCAGCAGGAAAATCAGGGAAAACAAAAACATTCAGTACTTC. Translation: CASRKIRENKNIQYF.

The chain combines TRBV5-6 with TRBJ1-5; D not certain. The CDR3 spans 15 residues. Germline values: CDR1 SGHDT, CDR2 YYEEEE. With 1 base removed from V and 5 bases from J, the gap between germline ends came to 13 bases. CDR3 bases: TGTGCCAGCAGCTTGAGCGGCCGGCCTGATCAGCCCCAGCATTTT. It specifies CASSLSGRPDQPQHF.

The chain couples TRBV2 to TRBJ2-7; no clear D. Trimming removed 6 bases at V and 2 bases at J, with 14 bases between. Germline CDR1 is SNHLY and CDR2 is FYNNEI. This CDR3 has 14 amino acids. The DNA for the CDR3 is TGTGCCAGCAGCGCCTCTGCCGGGCCCTACGAGCAGTACTTC. Protein: CASSASAGPYEQYF.

The chain joins TRBV19 to TRBJ2-2; D possibly corresponds to TRBD2 (7 bases). Germline V lookup: CDR1 LNHDA, CDR2 SQIVND (reference sequence). The CDR3 consists of 16 residues. V dropped 9 bases and J dropped 6 bases, with 23 bases sitting between them. CDR3 in DNA: TGTGCCAGCTCGGTAGGGGGAGGGCCTTATGCCGGGGAGCTGTTTTTT. This codes for CASSVGGGPYAGELFF.

V usage is TRBV27 and J usage is TRBJ2-2, with TRBD2 identical over 11 bases. Germline loops: CDR1 MNHEY, CDR2 SMNVEV (reference sequence). Germline trimming cut 3 bases from V and 4 bases from J; bases unmatched to any gene: 25. This CDR3 has 23 amino acids. DNA of the CDR3: TGTGCCAGCAGTTTTTTGTCAGGGGGCGCATTAGGAGTAGCGGGAGGGGGCACCGGGGAGCTGTTTTTT. This gives the protein CASSFLSGGALGVAGGGTGELFF.

The V call is TRBV5-4, the J call TRBJ2-2; 7 bases are a match to TRBD1. The CDR3 sequence is 13 residues long. After removal of 3 bases from V and 4 bases from J, the junction contained 0 bases not matched to a gene. Per germline, CDR1 SGHNT and CDR2 YYREEE (reference sequence). CDR3: CASSSGGTGELFF. The CDR3 bases are TGTGCCAGCAGCTCAGGGGGCACCGGGGAGCTGTTTTTT. The whole variable domain, filled in from reference TRBV5-4 and TRBJ2-2, reads ETGVTQSPTHLIKTRGQQVTLRCSSQSGHNTVSWYQQALGQGPQFIFQYYREEENGRGNFPPRFSGLQFPNYSSELNVNALELDDSALYLCASSSGGTGELFFGEGSRLTVL.